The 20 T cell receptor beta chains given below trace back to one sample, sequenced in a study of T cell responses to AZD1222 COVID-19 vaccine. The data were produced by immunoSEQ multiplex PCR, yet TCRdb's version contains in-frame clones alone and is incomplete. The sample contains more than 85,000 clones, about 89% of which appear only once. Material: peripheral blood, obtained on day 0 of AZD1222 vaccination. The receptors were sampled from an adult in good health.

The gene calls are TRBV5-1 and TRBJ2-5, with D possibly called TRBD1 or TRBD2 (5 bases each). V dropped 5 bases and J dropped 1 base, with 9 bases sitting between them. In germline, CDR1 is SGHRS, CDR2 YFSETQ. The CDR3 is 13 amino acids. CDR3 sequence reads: CASSTGTQETQYF. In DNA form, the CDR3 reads TGCGCCAGCAGTACCGGGACCCAAGAGACCCAGTACTTC.

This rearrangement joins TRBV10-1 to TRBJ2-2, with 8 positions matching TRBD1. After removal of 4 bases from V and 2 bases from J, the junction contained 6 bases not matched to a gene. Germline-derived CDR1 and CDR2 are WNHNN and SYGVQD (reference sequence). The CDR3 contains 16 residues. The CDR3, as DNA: TGCGCCAGCAGTGCATCCGACAGGGGCAACACCGGGGAGCTGTTTTTT. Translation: CASSASDRGNTGELFF.

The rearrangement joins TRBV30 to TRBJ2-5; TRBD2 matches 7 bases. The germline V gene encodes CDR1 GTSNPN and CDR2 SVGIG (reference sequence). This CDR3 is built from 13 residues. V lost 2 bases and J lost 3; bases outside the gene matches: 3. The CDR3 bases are TGTGCCTGGAGTCCTGCGGGGGAAGAGACCCAGTACTTC. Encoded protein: CAWSPAGEETQYF. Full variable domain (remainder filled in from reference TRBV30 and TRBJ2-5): SQTIHQWPATLVQPVGSPLSLECTVEGTSNPNLYWYRQAAGRGLQLLFYSVGIGQISSEVPQNLSASRPQDRQFILSSKKLLLSDSGFYLCAWSPAGEETQYFGPGTRLLVL.

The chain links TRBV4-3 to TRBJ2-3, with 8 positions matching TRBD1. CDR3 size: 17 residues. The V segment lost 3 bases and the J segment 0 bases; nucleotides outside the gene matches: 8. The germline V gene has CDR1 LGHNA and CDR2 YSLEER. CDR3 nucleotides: TGCGCCAGCAGCCAGACTCGGCAGGGGGCGAGCACAGATACGCAGTATTTT. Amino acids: CASSQTRQGASTDTQYF.

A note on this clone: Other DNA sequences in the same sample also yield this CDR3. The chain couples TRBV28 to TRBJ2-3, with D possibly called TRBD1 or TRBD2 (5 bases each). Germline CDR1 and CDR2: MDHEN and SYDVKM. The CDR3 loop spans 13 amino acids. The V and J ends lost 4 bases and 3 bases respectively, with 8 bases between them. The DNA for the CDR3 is TGTGCCAGCAGTTCTGGGGGAACAGATACGCAGTATTTT. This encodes CASSSGGTDTQYF.

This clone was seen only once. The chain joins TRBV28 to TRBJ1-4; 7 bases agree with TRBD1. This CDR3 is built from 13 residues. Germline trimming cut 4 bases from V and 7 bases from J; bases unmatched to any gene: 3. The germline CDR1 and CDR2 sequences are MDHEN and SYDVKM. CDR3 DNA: TGTGCCAGCAGTTCGGGACAGATTGAAAAACTGTTTTTT. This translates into CASSSGQIEKLFF.

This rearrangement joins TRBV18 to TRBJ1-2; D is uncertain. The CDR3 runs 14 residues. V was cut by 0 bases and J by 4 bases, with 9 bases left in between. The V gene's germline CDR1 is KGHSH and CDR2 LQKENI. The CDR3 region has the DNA TGTGCCAGCTCACCACCGTCTGGTTCCTATGGCTACACCTTC. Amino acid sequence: CASSPPSGSYGYTF. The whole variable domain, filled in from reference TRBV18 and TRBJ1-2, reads NAGVMQNPRHLVRRRGQEARLRCSPMKGHSHVYWYRQLPEEGLKFMVYLQKENIIDESGMPKERFSAEFPKEGPSILRIQQVVRGDSAAYFCASSPPSGSYGYTFGSGTRLTVV.

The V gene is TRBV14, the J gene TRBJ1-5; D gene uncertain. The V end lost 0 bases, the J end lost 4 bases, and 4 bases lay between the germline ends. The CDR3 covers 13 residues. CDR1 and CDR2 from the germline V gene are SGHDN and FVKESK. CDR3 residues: CASSQDLNQPQHF. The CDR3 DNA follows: TGTGCCAGCAGCCAAGATCTTAATCAGCCCCAGCATTTT. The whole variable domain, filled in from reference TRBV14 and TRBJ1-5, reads EAGVTQFPSHSVIEKGQTVTLRCDPISGHDNLYWYRRVMGKEIKFLLHFVKESKQDESGMPNNRFLAERTGGTYSTLKVQPAELEDSGVYFCASSQDLNQPQHFGDGTRLSIL.

The CDR3 DNA sequence: TGTGCCAGTAGTATTCGCTGGTCCTCCACCTACGAGCAGTACTTC. It yields the protein CASSIRWSSTYEQYF. V usage is TRBV19 and J usage is TRBJ2-7; D uncertain. V lost 3 bases to trimming and J lost 2 bases, with 14 bases between them. The CDR3 totals 15 residues. CDR1 and CDR2 from the germline V gene are LNHDA and SQIVND (reference sequence).

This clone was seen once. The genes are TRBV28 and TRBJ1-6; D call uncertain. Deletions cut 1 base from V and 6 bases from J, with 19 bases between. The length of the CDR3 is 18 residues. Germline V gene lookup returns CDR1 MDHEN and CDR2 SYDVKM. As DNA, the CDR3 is TGTGCCAGCAGTTTATCGAGAAGTTGGGAAGGCCCTAATTCACCCCTCCACTTT. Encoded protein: CASSLSRSWEGPNSPLHF.

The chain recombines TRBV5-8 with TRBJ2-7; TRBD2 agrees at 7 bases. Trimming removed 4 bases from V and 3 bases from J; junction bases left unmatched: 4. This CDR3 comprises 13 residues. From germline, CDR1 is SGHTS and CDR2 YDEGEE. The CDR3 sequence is CASSTPGGYEQYF. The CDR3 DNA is TGTGCCAGCAGCACTCCGGGAGGCTACGAGCAGTACTTC.

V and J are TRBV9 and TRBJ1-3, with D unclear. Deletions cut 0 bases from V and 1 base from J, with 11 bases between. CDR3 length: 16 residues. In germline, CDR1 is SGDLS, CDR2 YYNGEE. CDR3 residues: CASSVETLGSGNTIYF. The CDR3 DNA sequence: TGTGCCAGCAGCGTAGAGACCCTGGGGTCTGGAAACACCATATATTTT.

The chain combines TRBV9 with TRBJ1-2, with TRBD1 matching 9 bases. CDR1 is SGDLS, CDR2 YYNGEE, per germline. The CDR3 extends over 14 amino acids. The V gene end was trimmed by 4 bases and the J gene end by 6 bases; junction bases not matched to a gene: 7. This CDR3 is CASSPDRGGHGYTF. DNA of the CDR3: TGTGCCAGCAGCCCGGACAGGGGAGGACATGGCTACACCTTC.

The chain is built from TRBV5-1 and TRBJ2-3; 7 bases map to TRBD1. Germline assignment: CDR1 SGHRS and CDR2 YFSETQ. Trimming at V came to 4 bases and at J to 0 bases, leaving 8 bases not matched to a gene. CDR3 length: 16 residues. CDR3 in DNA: TGCGCCAGCAGCGTTAGGACAGGTACTAGCACAGATACGCAGTATTTT. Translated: CASSVRTGTSTDTQYF.

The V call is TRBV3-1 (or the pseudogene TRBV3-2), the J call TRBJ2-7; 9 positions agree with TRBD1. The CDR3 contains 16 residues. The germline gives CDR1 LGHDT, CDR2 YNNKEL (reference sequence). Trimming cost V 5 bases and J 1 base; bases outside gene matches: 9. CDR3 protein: CASSGVGQGISYEQYF. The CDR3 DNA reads TGTGCCAGCAGCGGTGTCGGACAGGGGATATCCTACGAGCAGTACTTC.

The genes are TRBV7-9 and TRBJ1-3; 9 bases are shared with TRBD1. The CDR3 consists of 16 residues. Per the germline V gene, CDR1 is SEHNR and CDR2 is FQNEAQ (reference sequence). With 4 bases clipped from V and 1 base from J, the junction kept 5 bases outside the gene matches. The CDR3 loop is CASSSYRGQSGNTIYF. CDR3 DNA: TGTGCCAGCAGCTCATACAGGGGGCAATCTGGAAACACCATATATTTT. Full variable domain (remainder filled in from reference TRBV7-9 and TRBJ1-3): DTGVSQNPRHKITKRGQNVTFRCDPISEHNRLYWYRQTLGQGPEFLTYFQNEAQLEKSRLLSDRFSAERPKGSFSTLEIQRTEQGDSAMYLCASSSYRGQSGNTIYFGEGSWLTVV.

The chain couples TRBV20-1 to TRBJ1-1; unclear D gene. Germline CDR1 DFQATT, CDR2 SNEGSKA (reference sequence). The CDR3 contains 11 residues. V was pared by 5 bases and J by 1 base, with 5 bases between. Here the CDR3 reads CSASRNTEAFF. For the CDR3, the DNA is TGCAGTGCTTCTCGGAACACTGAAGCTTTCTTT.

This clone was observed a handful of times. The DNA for the CDR3 is TGTGCCATCAGTGTTGGGACTAGCGGGGGGAGCTCCTACGAGCAGTACTTC. As protein: CAISVGTSGGSSYEQYF. This chain joins TRBV10-3 and TRBJ2-7; 15 positions agree with TRBD2. V was clipped by 4 bases and J by 0 bases; unmatched bases: 4. The CDR3 is 17 residues long. Per germline, CDR1 ENHRY and CDR2 SYGVKD.

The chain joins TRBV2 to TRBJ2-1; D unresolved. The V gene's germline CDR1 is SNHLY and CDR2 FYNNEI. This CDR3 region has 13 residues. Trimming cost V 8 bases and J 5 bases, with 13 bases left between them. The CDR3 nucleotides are TGTGCCAGCTGCGACCTACCTAACAATGAGCAGTTCTTC. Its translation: CASCDLPNNEQFF.

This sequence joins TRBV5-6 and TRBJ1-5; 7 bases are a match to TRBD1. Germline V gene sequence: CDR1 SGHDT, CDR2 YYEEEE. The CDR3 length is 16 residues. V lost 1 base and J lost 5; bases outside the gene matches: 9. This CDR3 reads CASSLTVGQADQPQHF. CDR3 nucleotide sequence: TGTGCCAGCAGCTTGACGGTTGGACAGGCGGATCAGCCCCAGCATTTT.